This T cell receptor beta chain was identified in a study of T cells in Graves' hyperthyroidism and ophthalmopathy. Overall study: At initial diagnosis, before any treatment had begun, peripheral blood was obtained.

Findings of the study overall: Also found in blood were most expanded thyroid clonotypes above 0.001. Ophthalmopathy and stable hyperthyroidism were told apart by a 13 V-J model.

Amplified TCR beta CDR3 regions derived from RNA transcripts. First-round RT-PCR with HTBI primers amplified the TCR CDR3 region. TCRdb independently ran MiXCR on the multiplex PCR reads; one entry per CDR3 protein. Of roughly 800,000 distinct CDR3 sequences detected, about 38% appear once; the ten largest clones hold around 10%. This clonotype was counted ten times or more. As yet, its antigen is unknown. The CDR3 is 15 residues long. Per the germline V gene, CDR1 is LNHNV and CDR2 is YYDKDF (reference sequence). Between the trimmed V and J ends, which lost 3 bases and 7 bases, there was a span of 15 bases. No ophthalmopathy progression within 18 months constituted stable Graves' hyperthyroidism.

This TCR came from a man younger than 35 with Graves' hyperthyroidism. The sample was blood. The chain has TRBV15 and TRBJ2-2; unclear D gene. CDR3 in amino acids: CATSRDLAIHGELFF. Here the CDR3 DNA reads TGTGCCACCAGCAGGGATCTGGCGATTCACGGGGAGCTGTTTTTT.